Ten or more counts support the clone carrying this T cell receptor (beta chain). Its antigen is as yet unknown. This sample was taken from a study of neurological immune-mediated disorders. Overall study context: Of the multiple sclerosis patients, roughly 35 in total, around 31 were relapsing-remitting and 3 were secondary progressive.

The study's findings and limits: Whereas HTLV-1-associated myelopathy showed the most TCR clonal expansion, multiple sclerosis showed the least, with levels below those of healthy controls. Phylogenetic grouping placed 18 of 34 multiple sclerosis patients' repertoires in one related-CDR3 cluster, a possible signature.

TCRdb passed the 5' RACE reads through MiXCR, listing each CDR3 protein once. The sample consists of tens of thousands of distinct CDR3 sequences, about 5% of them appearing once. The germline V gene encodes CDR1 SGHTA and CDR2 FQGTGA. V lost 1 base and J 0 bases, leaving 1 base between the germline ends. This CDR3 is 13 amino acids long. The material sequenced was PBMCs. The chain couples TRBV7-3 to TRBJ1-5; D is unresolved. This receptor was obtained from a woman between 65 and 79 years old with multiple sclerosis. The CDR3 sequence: CASSLNSNQPQHF. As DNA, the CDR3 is TGTGCCAGCAGCTTAAATAGCAATCAGCCCCAGCATTTT.